The sequence of this TCR beta chain was determined in a study of blood T cells in healthy people across ages. Study results and caveats: Fewer expanded clones and more diversity marked long-lived versus aged donors.

Germline-derived CDR1 and CDR2 are MGHDK and SYGVNS. The CDR3 runs 16 residues. A second 7 to 11 cycle PCR used barcoded and J-beta primers. Each cDNA was tagged by a template-switch adaptor containing 12 random nucleotides. At least 3 million CDR3-containing paired-end reads were obtained per sample. Each CDR3 protein is one row after TCRdb ran MiXCR on the 5' RACE reads. The table shows around 1,900,000 distinct CDR3 sequences, with around 42% occurring only once. Total RNA was isolated from each sample in quantities of at least 5.5 micrograms. A word on this clonotype: The antigen remains undetermined.

This sequence originates from a human donor in good health. Sequencing was done on a sample of blood. This sequence joins TRBV25-1 and TRBJ2-5, with TRBD2 identical over 12 bases. The J call is in doubt because the DNA end fits TRBJ2-7 better. The DNA of the CDR3 is TGTGCCAGCAGTGCCGAGACTAGCGGGGGTACCTACGAGCAGTACTTC. Its translation is CASSAETSGGTYEQYF.